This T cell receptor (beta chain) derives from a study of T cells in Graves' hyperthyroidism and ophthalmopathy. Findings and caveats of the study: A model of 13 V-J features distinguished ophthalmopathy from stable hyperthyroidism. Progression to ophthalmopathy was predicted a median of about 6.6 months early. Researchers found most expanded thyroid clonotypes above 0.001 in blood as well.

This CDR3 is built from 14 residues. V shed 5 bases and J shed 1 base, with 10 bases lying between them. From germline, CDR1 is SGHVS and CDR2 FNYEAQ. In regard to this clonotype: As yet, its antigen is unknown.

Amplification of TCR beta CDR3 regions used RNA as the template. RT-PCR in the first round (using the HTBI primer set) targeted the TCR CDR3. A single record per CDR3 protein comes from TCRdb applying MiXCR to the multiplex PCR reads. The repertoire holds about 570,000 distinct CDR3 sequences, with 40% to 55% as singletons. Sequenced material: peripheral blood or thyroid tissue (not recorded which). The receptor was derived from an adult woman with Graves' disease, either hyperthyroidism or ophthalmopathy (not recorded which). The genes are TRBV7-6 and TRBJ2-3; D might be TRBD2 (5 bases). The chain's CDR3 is CASSRGLGTDTQYF. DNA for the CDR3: TGTGCCAGCAGCCGCGGACTCGGCACAGATACGCAGTATTTT. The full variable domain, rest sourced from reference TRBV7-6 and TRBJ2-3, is GAGVSQSPRYKVTKRGQDVALRCDPISGHVSLYWYRQALGQGPEFLTYFNYEAQQDKSGLPNDRFSAERPEGSISTLTIQRTEQRDSAMYRCASSRGLGTDTQYFGPGTRLTVL.